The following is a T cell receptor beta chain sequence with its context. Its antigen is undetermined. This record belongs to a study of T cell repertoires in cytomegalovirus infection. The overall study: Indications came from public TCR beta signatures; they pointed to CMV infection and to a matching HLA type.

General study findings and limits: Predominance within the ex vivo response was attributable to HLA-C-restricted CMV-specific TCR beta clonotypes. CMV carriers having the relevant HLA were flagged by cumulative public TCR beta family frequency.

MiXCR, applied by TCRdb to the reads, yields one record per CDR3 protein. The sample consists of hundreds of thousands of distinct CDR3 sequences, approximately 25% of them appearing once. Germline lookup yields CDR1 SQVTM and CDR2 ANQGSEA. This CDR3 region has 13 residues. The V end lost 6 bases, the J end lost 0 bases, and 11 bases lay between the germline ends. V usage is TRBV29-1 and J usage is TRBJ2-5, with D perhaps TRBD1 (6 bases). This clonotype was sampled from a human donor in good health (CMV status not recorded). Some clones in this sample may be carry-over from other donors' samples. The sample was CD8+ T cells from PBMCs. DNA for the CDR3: TGCAGCGTAACCCGGGACAACCAAGAGACCCAGTACTTC. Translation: CSVTRDNQETQYF.